The rows below give T cell receptor beta chains drawn from one sample of a study of OX40 agonist ivuxolimab in advanced cancers. TCRdb's table, derived via immunoSEQ multiplex PCR, lists solely in-frame clones and lacks some. The repertoire holds tens of thousands of clones, with 85% to 90% as singletons. The input for sequencing was CD4+ or CD8+ T cells sorted from blood, taken in a trial of the OX40 agonist ivuxolimab. The receptor set was obtained from an adult with an advanced solid tumor such as melanoma, head and neck, liver or kidney cancer. Each CDR3 is given with its conserved first and last residue. D genes are given only for firm matches. Where a row states a size, it is once, few, many or the class of an expanded clone; other rows omit it.

v_gene	j_gene	d_gene	abundance	CDR3nt	CDR3aa
TRBV6-1	TRBJ2-3	TRBD2	NA	TGTGCCAGCAGTGAACGTCTAGCGGGAACAGATACGCAGTATTTT	CASSERLAGTDTQYF
TRBV9	TRBJ2-1	TRBD1	NA	TGTGCCAGCAGCGCCGGGACAGAGAAAAATGAGCAGTTCTTC	CASSAGTEKNEQFF
TRBV19	TRBJ1-5	NA	NA	TGTGCCAGTACCCCATCCCCTTCGAGCAATCAGCCCCAGCATTTT	CASTPSPSSNQPQHF
TRBV27	TRBJ2-7	NA	NA	TGTGCCAGCAGTTCACATTCCATCACGGGGGCGAACGAGCAGTACTTC	CASSSHSITGANEQYF
TRBV28	TRBJ1-5	NA	NA	TGTGCCAGCAGTTTAGGGGGACCGGGCAATCAGCCCCAGCATTTT	CASSLGGPGNQPQHF
TRBV28	TRBJ1-2	NA	NA	TGTGCCAGCAGCCTCGGAGGGGGTGGGCGGAGCTATGGCTACACCTTC	CASSLGGGGRSYGYTF
TRBV7-9	TRBJ2-3	NA	NA	TGTGCCAGCAGCTCCTCAGATACGCAGTATTTT	CASSSSDTQYF
TRBV7-2	TRBJ1-1	NA	NA	TGTGCCAGCAGCTTAGGAGGATCCCTCACTGAAGCTTTCTTT	CASSLGGSLTEAFF
TRBV29-1	TRBJ1-1	NA	few	TGCAGCGCCGACCCGGAGGTGGGGAACACTGAAGCTTTCTTT	CSADPEVGNTEAFF
TRBV27	TRBJ2-6	NA	NA	TGTGCCAGCAGACCCCCCCGCGGCTCTGGGGCCAACGTCCTGACTTTC	CASRPPRGSGANVLTF
TRBV6-1	TRBJ2-7	NA	NA	TGTGCCAGCAGTGAAGTCCCCCGGGATAGGTCCTACGAGCAGTACTTC	CASSEVPRDRSYEQYF
TRBV18	TRBJ2-5	TRBD1	NA	TGTGCCAGCTCACCGTTAGGGACAGGGGGAGAAGAGACCCAGTACTTC	CASSPLGTGGEETQYF
TRBV5-6	TRBJ2-7	TRBD1	NA	TGTGCCAGCAGCTCCGGGACAGGGCAAAGATTCGACGAGCAGTACTTC	CASSSGTGQRFDEQYF
TRBV7-6	TRBJ2-1	NA	NA	TGTGCCAGCAGACCGACTGCGGAAACCTACAATGAGCAGTTCTTC	CASRPTAETYNEQFF
TRBV18	TRBJ2-1	TRBD2	NA	TGTGCCAGCTCACCGAGACTAGCGGCCAATGAGCAGTTCTTC	CASSPRLAANEQFF
TRBV29-1	TRBJ2-7	NA	NA	TGCAGCGTCTACACGAGCTCCTACGAGCAGTACTTC	CSVYTSSYEQYF
TRBV5-5	TRBJ1-2	NA	NA	TGTGCCAGCAGCTTATTACAGGCGGGTGGCTACACCTTC	CASSLLQAGGYTF
TRBV12-1	TRBJ2-1	NA	once	TGTGCCAGCAGCCCCGCGGAGCGGGAGGGCAATGAGCAGTTCTTC	CASSPAEREGNEQFF
TRBV5-6	TRBJ1-4	NA	NA	TGTGCCAGCAGCCGGCAAACTAATGAAAAACTGTTTTTT	CASSRQTNEKLFF
TRBV7-5	TRBJ1-2	NA	few	TGTGCCAGAAGCTTAACAGAAAACTATGGCTACACCTTC	CARSLTENYGYTF
TRBV5-6	TRBJ1-4	NA	NA	TGTGCCAGCACCTCGCGGTGGGGCGGTGCAACTAATGAAAAACTGTTTTTT	CASTSRWGGATNEKLFF
TRBV11-2	TRBJ2-1	NA	NA	TGTGCCAGCAGGACTGGAATAAGGACAACCTACAATGAGCAGTTCTTC	CASRTGIRTTYNEQFF
TRBV2	TRBJ2-2	NA	once	TGTGCCAGCAAAGGATCGGTTCTCACCGGGGAGCTGTTTTTT	CASKGSVLTGELFF
TRBV4-1	TRBJ2-1	TRBD2	NA	TGCGCCAGCAGCCAAGACGTAGCGGGAGGACGATACAATGAGCAGTTCTTC	CASSQDVAGGRYNEQFF
TRBV5-1	TRBJ2-2	NA	once	TGCGCCAGCAGAGAGACCACGAACACCGGGGAGCTGTTTTTT	CASRETTNTGELFF
TRBV11-1	TRBJ1-4	NA	NA	TGTGCCAGCAGCTCTGTGCTTAGTCGGGAAAAACTGTTTTTT	CASSSVLSREKLFF
TRBV9	TRBJ2-7	NA	NA	TGTGCCAGCAGCGCCAGCGAGGGGAACTACGAGCAGTACTTC	CASSASEGNYEQYF
TRBV5-4	TRBJ1-2	NA	NA	TGTGCCAGCAGCTTGGCCTTGTTCGAAGGCTACACCTTC	CASSLALFEGYTF
TRBV7-3	TRBJ2-2	NA	NA	TGTGCCAGCAGCGCCGGTGGAGCCGGGGAGCTGTTTTTT	CASSAGGAGELFF